These 6 T cell receptor beta chains were all obtained from the same sample, sequenced in a study of blood T cell repertoires in COVID-19. The protocol was immunoSEQ multiplex PCR, while the TCRdb copy is restricted to in-frame clones and leaves out a portion. The sample lists around 25,000 clones, 80% to 90% occurring once. Sequenced input: peripheral blood. The receptors stem from an older man in a cohort sampled during active COVID-19.

The CDR3 protein is CASRARVYEQYF. DNA for the CDR3: TGTGCCAGCAGAGCCAGGGTCTACGAGCAGTACTTC. The chain carries TRBV28 and TRBJ2-7; a weak D match, TRBD1 (5 bases). CDR1 and CDR2 (germline): MDHEN, SYDVKM. V dropped 6 bases and J dropped 3 bases, with 9 bases sitting between them. The CDR3 totals 12 residues.

The gene calls are TRBV11-2 and TRBJ1-6; 9 bases line up with TRBD1. Trimming cost V 1 base and J 10 bases; bases outside gene matches: 8. Germline V gene sequence: CDR1 SGHAT, CDR2 FQNNGV. The CDR3 sequence is 16 residues long. CDR3 nucleotide sequence: TGTGCCAGCAGCTTAGTTAGTAGACAGGGGGTCTCACCCCTCCACTTT. This sequence encodes CASSLVSRQGVSPLHF.

This chain uses TRBV28 with TRBJ1-1, with D possibly TRBD1 on 5 matching bases. Germline CDR1 is MDHEN and CDR2 is SYDVKM. Trimming shortened V by 5 bases and J by 5 bases, and 9 bases separated the two germline ends. This CDR3 is built from 12 residues. The chain's CDR3 is CASSAGVTEAFF. CDR3 coding DNA: TGTGCCAGCAGTGCGGGGGTTACTGAAGCTTTCTTT.

This clone was detected only once. V gene TRBV29-1 combines with J gene TRBJ1-4, with 8 bases aligning to TRBD1. The CDR3 totals 14 residues. Looked up from germline, CDR1 is SQVTM and CDR2 is ANQGSEA. J was trimmed by 4 bases and V by 4 bases; bases with no gene match: 5. CDR3 bases: TGCAGCGTTGCCCAGGGGGCAATTAATGAAAAACTGTTTTTT. Its translation: CSVAQGAINEKLFF.

V is TRBV18 and J is TRBJ1-5; TRBD1 agrees at 10 bases. The CDR3 consists of 15 residues. Germline V CDR1 and CDR2: KGHSH, LQKENI. V lost 4 bases to trimming and J lost 2 bases; unmatched junction nucleotides: 2. This CDR3 reads CASSQGTGGNQPQHF. CDR3 sequence (DNA): TGTGCCAGCTCACAAGGGACAGGGGGCAATCAGCCCCAGCATTTT.

The V call is TRBV3-1 (or the pseudogene TRBV3-2), the J call TRBJ1-3; TRBD1 aligns across 7 bases. Germline V gives CDR1 LGHDT, CDR2 YNNKEL (reference sequence). V shed 8 bases and J 3 bases; nucleotides not matched to a gene: 10. The CDR3 extends over 15 amino acids. The CDR3 DNA is TGTGCCAGCCGATCGGAGGGGGCAGGTGGAAACACCATATATTTT. Translated: CASRSEGAGGNTIYF.